These 2 T cell receptor beta chains came from one sample sequenced in a study of blood T cell repertoires in COVID-19. Sequencing was performed with immunoSEQ multiplex PCR; in TCRdb, only in-frame clones are kept and a portion is missing. The sample records about 270,000 clones, less than 95% being singletons. Sample: PBMCs or T cells enriched from blood (not recorded which). These receptor sequences come from a man aged 40-55 years who had been exposed to COVID-19.

The chain recombines TRBV19 with TRBJ2-3, with TRBD2 matching over 10 bases. This CDR3 region has 15 residues. V trimming: 2 bases; J trimming: 4 bases; junction bases outside the gene matches: 3. Germline V gene data show CDR1 as LNHDA and CDR2 as SQIVND (reference sequence). The DNA of the CDR3 is TGTGCCAGTAGTATACTAGCGGGAGTTGCAGATACGCAGTATTTT. Protein product: CASSILAGVADTQYF.

This chain joins TRBV10-3 and TRBJ1-3, with 8 bases aligning to TRBD1. The CDR3 is 15 amino acids. Per germline, CDR1 ENHRY and CDR2 SYGVKD. J was trimmed by 3 bases and V by 2 bases; bases with no gene match: 3. This chain's CDR3 is CAISEGQGLGNTIYF. CDR3 bases: TGTGCCATCAGTGAGGGACAGGGACTTGGAAACACCATATATTTT.